This TCR beta chain was found in a study of cytomegalovirus exposure and HLA in healthy donors. PCR primers comprised 60 Vbeta and 13 Jbeta primers. Data came from immunoSEQ multiplex PCR; TCRdb stores just in-frame clones and leaves some out. The table shows 130,000 or so clones, with about three quarters occurring only once. Broader study findings: In a later analysis, compared with equally common non-associated chains, HLA-associated beta chains were more expanded. For most subjects, TCR beta sequences were reported to predict HLA-A and HLA-B alleles with accuracy.

As concerns this clone: Its antigen is currently unknown.

Germline V CDR1 and CDR2: MDHEN, SYDVKM. After removal of 7 bases from V and 5 bases from J, the junction contained 10 bases not matched to a gene. The CDR3 totals 15 residues. The sequenced sample was PBMCs. This chain connects TRBV28 to TRBJ1-4, with 7 positions matching TRBD1. This clonotype originated in a man aged 40-49 years in good health and CMV-seropositive. The CDR3: CASNGQNRGNEKLFF. The CDR3 nucleotides read TGTGCCAGCAACGGGCAGAACAGGGGAAATGAAAAACTGTTTTTT.